This T cell receptor beta chain was recorded in a study of shared clonotypes between healthy human individuals. About the study: Serving as donors were a couple of women and a few men, whose ages spanned 18 to 49. Per-donor plates numbered three CD4 naive, three CD4 memory, two CD8 naive and one CD8 memory. General observations from the study: The study sampled only blood, and tissue repertoires likely differ. Among several donors, about 4.6% of naive CD4 clonotypes were found in common.

CD45RO-negative cells were positively selected for CCR7, leaving out terminally differentiated effector memory CD45RA+ cells. A remark on this clone: The antigen remains undetermined.

The data were produced by immunoSEQ multiplex PCR, yet TCRdb's version contains in-frame clones alone and is incomplete. The repertoire consists of approximately 740,000 clones, with 92% occurring once and the leading ten covering under 30%. With V trimmed by 4 bases and J by 5 bases, 8 bases remained unmatched. Germline V gives CDR1 SGHDT, CDR2 YYEEEE. The CDR3 runs to 15 residues. Sequenced material: naive CD8+ T cells sorted from blood. This chain joins TRBV5-6 and TRBJ2-3; 9 bases map to TRBD1. The source of this sequence is a man between 25 and 39 years old in good health. CDR3 region: CASSRTGEGEDTQYF. CDR3 nucleotide sequence: TGTGCCAGCAGCAGGACAGGGGAGGGGGAAGATACGCAGTATTTT.